This T cell receptor beta chain was obtained from a study of cytomegalovirus exposure and HLA in healthy donors. The study's findings and limits: Later analysis showed TCR association rates varying by HLA locus, highest for DRB1 and lowest for HLA-C. Some V segments could not be told apart, so they were left out, TRBV6-2 and TRBV6-3 among them.

On this clone itself: Its antigen is unknown.

Use of 60 Vbeta and 13 Jbeta primers characterized the PCR. Original methodology: Later, an analysis found about 80 million unique TCR beta chains, and 9.5 million to 11 million of these were shared. The table came from immunoSEQ multiplex PCR; TCRdb's copy has only in-frame clones and leaves some out. V and J calls and clone size are those listed in that table; D and trimming were worked out from the DNA. Its listing shows about 70,000 clones. Germline V gene lookup returns CDR1 SGHAT and CDR2 FQNNGV. The CDR3 spans 15 residues. V shed 3 bases and J shed 0 bases, with 8 bases lying between them. The receptor's source is a female donor in good health and CMV-seropositive. The sequencing sample was made of PBMCs. V gene TRBV11-2 combines with J gene TRBJ1-4; D is unresolved. The CDR3 DNA reads TGTGCCAGCAGCTTGGGCCCCGCAACTAATGAAAAACTGTTTTTT. Encoded protein: CASSLGPATNEKLFF. The full variable domain, rest sourced from reference TRBV11-2 and TRBJ1-4, is EAGVAQSPRYKIIEKRQSVAFWCNPISGHATLYWYQQILGQGPKLLIQFQNNGVVDDSQLPKDRFSAERLKGVDSTLKIQPAKLEDSAVYLCASSLGPATNEKLFFGSGTQLSVL.